This T cell receptor (beta chain) was recovered during a study of control samples from healthy donors and cancer patients. This CDR3 has 15 residues. The ends lost 6 bases at V and 0 bases at J; junction bases unmatched: 8. CDR1 and CDR2 (germline): SNHLY, FYNNEI. The data were produced by immunoSEQ multiplex PCR, yet TCRdb's version contains in-frame clones alone and is incomplete. Here the sample spans approximately 190,000 clones, roughly nine tenths being singletons. The J gene is TRBJ2-7, the V gene TRBV2; 7 bases align to TRBD2. Sequencing was carried out using blood. The TCR sequence derives from a man aged 25 to 40 in good health. The CDR3 spells CASRASGLVSYEQYF. CDR3 coding DNA: TGTGCCAGCAGGGCTAGCGGATTAGTCTCCTACGAGCAGTACTTC.